These 7 T cell receptor beta chains came from one sample sequenced in a study of T cell changes during pregnancy in multiple sclerosis. Some clones are missing from TCRdb's copy, which holds only in-frame ones; the method was immunoSEQ multiplex PCR. The sample carries tens of thousands of clones, 90% to 95% recorded once. Sequenced material: CD8+ T cells from peripheral blood mononuclear cells, taken before pregnancy. The receptors derive from a female donor with multiple sclerosis, enrolled in a pregnancy study.

This chain joins TRBV6-1 and TRBJ1-2, with D possibly TRBD1 on 6 matching bases. Germline V gives CDR1 MNHNS, CDR2 SASEGT. Deletions cut 8 bases from V and 4 bases from J, with 14 bases between. CDR3 length: 13 amino acids. CDR3 nucleotides: TGTGCCAGCCTAGAGAGGACAGCCTATGGCTACACCTTC. Protein sequence: CASLERTAYGYTF.

The CDR3 bases are TGTGCCAGCAGTCCGCTAATAAGTGGGGAGCTGTTTTTT. This sequence encodes CASSPLISGELFF. The chain employs TRBV27 and TRBJ2-2; D is unclear. V shed 5 bases and J shed 8 bases, with 12 bases lying between them. Germline V lookup: CDR1 MNHEY, CDR2 SMNVEV (reference sequence). The CDR3 sequence is 13 residues long.

The chain links TRBV5-4 to TRBJ2-7, with 9 bases lining up with TRBD2. The germline CDR1 and CDR2 sequences are SGHNT and YYREEE (reference sequence). V lost 1 base to trimming and J lost 1 base; unmatched junction nucleotides: 6. CDR3 length: 16 residues. CDR3 sequence (DNA): TGTGCCAGCAGCTTGTCTACTAGCGGGCTATCCTACGAGCAGTACTTC. It specifies CASSLSTSGLSYEQYF.

This sequence joins TRBV2 and TRBJ1-1; tentative D call: TRBD1 (6 bases). The CDR3 runs 15 residues. Germline CDR1 SNHLY, CDR2 FYNNEI. V dropped 3 bases and J dropped 2 bases, with 13 bases sitting between them. This chain's CDR3 is CASSDSGAENTEAFF. In nucleotides, the CDR3 is TGTGCCAGCAGTGACTCAGGGGCTGAAAACACTGAAGCTTTCTTT.

V gene TRBV6-6 combines with J gene TRBJ1-5, with D hard to call. Germline V gene sequence: CDR1 MNHNY, CDR2 SVGAGI (reference sequence). Trimming removed 2 bases from V and 7 bases from J, with 9 bases in between. This CDR3 region has 13 residues. DNA of the CDR3: TGTGCCAGCAGTTACAATAATATCCAGCCCCAGCATTTT. Translation gives CASSYNNIQPQHF.

The rearrangement joins TRBV19 to TRBJ1-1, with 8 bases lining up with TRBD1. Germline-derived CDR1 and CDR2 are LNHDA and SQIVND (reference sequence). The CDR3 runs to 15 residues. V shed 5 bases, J shed 1 base, and the junction held 6 bases outside the gene matches. The CDR3 DNA is TGTGCCAGTAGTCTTGCAGGGGGCACGAACACTGAAGCTTTCTTT. Translated: CASSLAGGTNTEAFF.

This rearrangement joins TRBV29-1 to TRBJ2-5, with 7 bases aligning to TRBD2. The germline gives CDR1 SQVTM, CDR2 ANQGSEA. V dropped 6 bases and J dropped 2; count of bases not matched to a gene: 9. The CDR3 covers 14 residues. CDR3 bases: TGCAGCGTCGTGATGGGACTAAAGCAAGAGACCCAGTACTTC. The encoded protein is CSVVMGLKQETQYF.